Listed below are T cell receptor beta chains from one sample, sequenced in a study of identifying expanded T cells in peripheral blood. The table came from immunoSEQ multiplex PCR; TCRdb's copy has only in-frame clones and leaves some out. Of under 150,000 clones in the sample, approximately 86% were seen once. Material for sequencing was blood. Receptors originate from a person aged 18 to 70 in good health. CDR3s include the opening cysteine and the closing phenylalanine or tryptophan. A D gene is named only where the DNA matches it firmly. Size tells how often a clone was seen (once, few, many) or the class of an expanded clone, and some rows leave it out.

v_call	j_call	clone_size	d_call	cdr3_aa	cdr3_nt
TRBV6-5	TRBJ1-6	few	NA	CASSSNRDSPLHF	TGTGCCAGCAGTTCCAACAGGGATTCACCCCTCCACTTT
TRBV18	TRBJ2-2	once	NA	CASSPPGSGTGELFF	TGTGCCAGCTCACCACCTGGTTCGGGAACCGGGGAGCTGTTTTTT
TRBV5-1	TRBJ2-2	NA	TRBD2	CASSGGGYTGELFF	TGCGCCAGCAGCGGCGGGGGGTACACCGGGGAGCTGTTTTTT
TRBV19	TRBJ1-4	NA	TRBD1	CASTTTGDNEKLFF	TGTGCCAGTACCACAACAGGGGACAATGAAAAACTGTTTTTT
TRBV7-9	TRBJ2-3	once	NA	CASSAAGSSTDTQYF	TGTGCCAGCAGCGCCGCAGGGAGTAGCACAGATACGCAGTATTTT
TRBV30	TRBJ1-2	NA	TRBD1	CAWGGYGTGGDGYTF	TGTGCCTGGGGAGGTTACGGGACAGGGGGCGATGGCTACACCTTC
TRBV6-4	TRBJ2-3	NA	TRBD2	CASSEEASGGNTQYF	TGTGCCAGCAGTGAAGAGGCTAGCGGGGGAAATACGCAGTATTTT
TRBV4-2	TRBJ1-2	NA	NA	CASSQVGGGGYTF	TGTGCCAGCAGCCAGGTAGGGGGTGGTGGCTACACCTTC
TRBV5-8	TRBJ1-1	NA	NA	CASSLGPNTEAFF	TGTGCCAGCAGCCTCGGGCCTAACACTGAAGCTTTCTTT
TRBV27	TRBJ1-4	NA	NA	CASSFQGREKLFF	TGTGCCAGCAGTTTTCAGGGGAGGGAAAAACTGTTTTTT
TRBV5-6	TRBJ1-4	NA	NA	CASSLMGSTNEKLFF	TGTGCCAGCAGCTTGATGGGTTCAACTAATGAAAAACTGTTTTTT
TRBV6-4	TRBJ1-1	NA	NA	CASRINRDSSEAFF	TGTGCCAGCAGGATCAACAGGGATTCCTCTGAAGCTTTCTTT
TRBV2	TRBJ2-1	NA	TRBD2	CASDVGGSSYNEQFF	TGTGCCAGCGATGTGGGAGGGAGCTCCTACAATGAGCAGTTCTTC
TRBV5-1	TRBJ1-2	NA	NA	CASSITGLSDGYTF	TGCGCCAGCAGCATTACAGGGTTAAGTGATGGCTACACCTTC
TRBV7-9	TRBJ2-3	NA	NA	CASSRGGLSTDTQYF	TGTGCCAGCTCTCGAGGAGGACTTAGCACAGATACGCAGTATTTT
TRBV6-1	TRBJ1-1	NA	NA	CASHRGDITEAFF	TGTGCCAGCCACCGGGGAGATATCACTGAAGCTTTCTTT
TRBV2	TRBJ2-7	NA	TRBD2	CASVPGLADYEQYF	TGTGCCAGCGTCCCGGGACTAGCGGATTACGAGCAGTACTTC
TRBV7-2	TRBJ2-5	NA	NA	CASSLTWARQMARQYF	TGTGCCAGCAGCTTAACCTGGGCCAGACAAATGGCGCGTCAGTACTTC
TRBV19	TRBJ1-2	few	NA	CASSTDLGGGYTF	TGTGCCAGTAGTACGGACCTGGGAGGGGGCTACACCTTC
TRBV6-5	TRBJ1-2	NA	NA	CASSSSQELYGYTF	TGTGCCAGCAGTTCAAGCCAGGAACTCTATGGCTACACCTTC
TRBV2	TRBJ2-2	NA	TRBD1	CASRHRGRNGELFF	TGTGCCAGCAGGCACAGGGGTAGGAACGGGGAGCTGTTTTTT
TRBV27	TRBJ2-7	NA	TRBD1	CASGGQGLSGEQYF	TGTGCCAGCGGGGGACAGGGACTTTCGGGCGAGCAGTACTTC
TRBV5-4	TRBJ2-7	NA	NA	CASSLGNSYEQYF	TGTGCCAGCAGCTTGGGCAACTCCTACGAGCAGTACTTC
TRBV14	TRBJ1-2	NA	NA	CASSRARGVDGYTF	TGTGCCAGCAGCCGAGCGCGGGGGGTGGATGGCTACACCTTC
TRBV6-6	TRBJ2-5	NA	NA	CASSYPPLAPQETQYF	TGTGCCAGCAGTTACCCTCCCCTAGCGCCCCAAGAGACCCAGTACTTC
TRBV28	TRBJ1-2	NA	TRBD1	CASRIGQGDYYGYTF	TGTGCCAGCAGAATCGGACAGGGGGATTACTATGGCTACACCTTC
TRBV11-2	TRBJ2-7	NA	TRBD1	CASSLVTGGYYEQYF	TGTGCCAGCAGCTTAGTCACAGGGGGATACTACGAGCAGTACTTC
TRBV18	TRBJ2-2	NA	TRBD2	CASSPRSSGRLTGELFF	TGTGCCAGCTCACCAAGGTCTAGCGGGAGACTCACCGGGGAGCTGTTTTTT
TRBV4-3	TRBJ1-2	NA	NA	CASSQEPDNYGYTF	TGCGCCAGCAGCCAAGAACCGGATAACTATGGCTACACCTTC
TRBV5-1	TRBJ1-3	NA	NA	CASSPTAFSGNTIYF	TGCGCCAGCAGCCCGACAGCCTTCTCTGGAAACACCATATATTTT